The rows below give T cell receptor beta chains drawn from one sample of a study of T cells expressing NK-cell markers. After re-calling the 5' RACE reads, TCRdb lists one entry per CDR3 protein, DNA absent. The listing contains fewer than 400,000 distinct CDR3 sequences. Input material: blood T cells: a sorted CD56 or NKG2C T cell subset, CD4+ or CD8+ T cells, or bulk PBMC T cells (not recorded which). The receptors stem from a man aged 18 to 69 in good health. CDR3s include the opening cysteine and the closing phenylalanine or tryptophan.

v_call	j_call	cdr3_aa
TRBV6-1	TRBJ2-5	CASALGQGARETQYF
TRBV29-1	TRBJ2-7	CSVGEARYEQYF
TRBV11-2	TRBJ2-7	CASSLGTPGTSGGYAYEQYF
TRBV27	TRBJ1-4	CASSLGARGGEEKLFF
TRBV7-9	TRBJ2-2	CASTSPPANTGELFF
TRBV6-1	TRBJ2-7	CASSLTGQGHYEQYF
TRBV20-1	TRBJ2-5	CSASHGLAGVRGYF
TRBV12-3/TRBV12-4	TRBJ2-1	CASSLAGGTDQFF
TRBV7-8	TRBJ2-1	CASRAVSGAGNEQFF
TRBV6-2/TRBV6-3	TRBJ2-6	CASRAYTTEGDRVNSGANVLTF
TRBV18	TRBJ2-1	CASSRTPTSGAETYNEQFF
TRBV5-1	TRBJ1-1	CASSFGKQGNTEAFF
TRBV29-1	TRBJ2-1	CSTNIYNEQFF
TRBV12-3/TRBV12-4	TRBJ1-5	CASRAGQGYGNQPQHF